These 7 T cell receptor beta chains originate from one sample sequenced in a study of cytomegalovirus exposure and HLA in healthy donors. PCR used 60 Vbeta primers and 13 Jbeta primers. Clones were sequenced by immunoSEQ multiplex PCR, and TCRdb holds only the in-frame ones, with some missing. The table shows roughly 190,000 clones, with around three quarters occurring only once. Material for sequencing was PBMCs. These receptors were obtained from a woman aged 25 to 39 in good health and CMV-seropositive.

The gene calls are TRBV19 and TRBJ2-1, with 7 bases identical to TRBD1. The J segment lost 9 bases and the V segment lost 3 bases, leaving 8 bases of the junction unmatched. The CDR3 sequence is 14 residues long. CDR1 is LNHDA, CDR2 SQIVND, per germline (reference sequence). CDR3: CASSIVQGNIEQFF. In nucleotides, the CDR3 is TGTGCCAGTAGTATTGTACAGGGGAACATTGAGCAGTTCTTC.

The V call is TRBV5-1, the J call TRBJ1-4, with 9 positions matching TRBD1. Per the germline V gene, CDR1 is SGHRS and CDR2 is YFSETQ. The junction had 7 bases not matched to a gene; V was cut back by 4 bases and J by 6 bases. This CDR3 has 15 amino acids. The CDR3 region has the DNA TGCGCCAGCAGCACCCACAGGGGGCCGGATGAAAAACTGTTTTTT. Residues: CASSTHRGPDEKLFF.

This chain links TRBV6-5 with TRBJ1-2; 9 nucleotides match TRBD1. Germline CDR1 and CDR2: MNHEY and SVGAGI. V was clipped by 1 base and J by 3 bases; unmatched bases: 3. This CDR3 comprises 15 residues. CDR3 loop: CASSYWTGDDYGYTF. In DNA, the CDR3 is TGTGCCAGCAGTTACTGGACAGGGGACGACTATGGCTACACCTTC.

This clone was detected only once. J is TRBJ2-1 and V is TRBV27; 10 bases fit TRBD1. V gave up 8 bases and J gave up 8 bases; unmatched junction bases: 6. CDR1 and CDR2 (germline): MNHEY, SMNVEV (reference sequence). This CDR3 has 13 residues. CDR3 DNA: TGTGCCAGCCGGGACAGGGGTTTTTATGAGCAGTTCTTC. This gives the protein CASRDRGFYEQFF.

The chain carries TRBV6-5 and TRBJ2-5; TRBD2 matches at 9 bases. The CDR3 spans 16 residues. The junction had 6 bases not matched to a gene; V was cut back by 2 bases and J by 2 bases. Germline assignment: CDR1 MNHEY and CDR2 SVGAGI. The DNA for the CDR3 is TGTGCCAGCAGTTACGCTAGCGGGGATTATCAAGAGACCCAGTACTTC. This sequence encodes CASSYASGDYQETQYF.

J is TRBJ2-5 and V is TRBV7-2; no firm D call. V was shortened by 0 bases and J by 11 bases, with 7 bases between the two germline ends. The CDR3 runs 11 residues. Per germline, CDR1 SGHTA and CDR2 FQGNSA. This chain's CDR3 is CASSLAEEQYF. The CDR3 coding sequence is TGTGCCAGCAGCTTAGCTGAAGAGCAGTACTTC.

The chain is built from TRBV4-1 and TRBJ2-7, with 7 bases aligning to TRBD2. V shed 1 base, J shed 3 bases, and the junction held 12 bases outside the gene matches. The length of the CDR3 is 17 residues. The germline V gene encodes CDR1 MGHRA and CDR2 YSYEKL. In DNA form, the CDR3 reads TGCGCCAGCAGCCAAGCAACCCGGGGGGAGGGATTCTACGAGCAGTACTTC. Protein sequence: CASSQATRGEGFYEQYF.